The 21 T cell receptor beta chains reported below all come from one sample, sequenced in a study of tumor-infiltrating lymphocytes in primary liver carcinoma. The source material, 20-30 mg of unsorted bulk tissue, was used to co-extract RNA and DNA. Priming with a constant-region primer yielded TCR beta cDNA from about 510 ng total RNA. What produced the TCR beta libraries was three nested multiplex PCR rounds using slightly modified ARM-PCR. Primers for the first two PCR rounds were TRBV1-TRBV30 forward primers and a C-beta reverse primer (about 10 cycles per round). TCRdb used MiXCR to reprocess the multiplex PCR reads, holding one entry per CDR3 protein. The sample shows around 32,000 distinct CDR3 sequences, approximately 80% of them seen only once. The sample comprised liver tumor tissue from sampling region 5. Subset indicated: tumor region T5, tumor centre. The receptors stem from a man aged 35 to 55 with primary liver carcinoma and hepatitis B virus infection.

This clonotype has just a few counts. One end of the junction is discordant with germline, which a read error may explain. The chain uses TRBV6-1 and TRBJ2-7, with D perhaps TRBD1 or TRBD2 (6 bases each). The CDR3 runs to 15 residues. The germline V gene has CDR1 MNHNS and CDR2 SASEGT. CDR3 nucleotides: TGTGTCAGCAGTCTGACTAGAGGGGGACGGGGCGAGCAGTACTTC. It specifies CVSSLTRGGRGEQYF.

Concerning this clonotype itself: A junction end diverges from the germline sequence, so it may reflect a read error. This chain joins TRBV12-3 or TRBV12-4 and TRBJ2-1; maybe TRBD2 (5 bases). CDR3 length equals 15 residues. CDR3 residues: CASILAGASYNDQFF. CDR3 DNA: TGTGCCAGCATCTTGGCGGGCGCGTCCTACAATGATCAGTTCTTC.

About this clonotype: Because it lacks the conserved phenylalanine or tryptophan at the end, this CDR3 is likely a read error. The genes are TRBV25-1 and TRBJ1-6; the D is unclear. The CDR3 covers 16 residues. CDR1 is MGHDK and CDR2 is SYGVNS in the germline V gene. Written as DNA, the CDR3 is TGTGCTAGCAGTGAATTTGAAGGCGATCGAATTTCACCCCTCCACATT. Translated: CASSEFEGDRISPLHI.

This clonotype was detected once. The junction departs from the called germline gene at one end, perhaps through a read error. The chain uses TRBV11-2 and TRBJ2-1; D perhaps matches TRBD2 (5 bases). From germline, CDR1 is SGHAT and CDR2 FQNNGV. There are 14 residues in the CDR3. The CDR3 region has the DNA TGTGCCAGCAGGCCACGACTGGGAGTCAATAAGCAGTTCTTC. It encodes CASRPRLGVNKQFF. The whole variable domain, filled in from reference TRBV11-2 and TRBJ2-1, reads EAGVAQSPRYKIIEKRQSVAFWCNPISGHATLYWYQQILGQGPKLLIQFQNNGVVDDSQLPKDRFSAERLKGVDSTLKIQPAKLEDSAVYLCASRPRLGVNKQFFGPGTRLTVL.

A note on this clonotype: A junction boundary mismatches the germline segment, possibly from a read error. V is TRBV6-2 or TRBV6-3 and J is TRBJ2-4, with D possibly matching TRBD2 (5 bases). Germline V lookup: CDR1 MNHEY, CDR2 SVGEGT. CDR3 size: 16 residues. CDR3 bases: TGTGTCAGCAATTACAATCTAGCTGGGGCCAAAAACATTCAGTACTTC. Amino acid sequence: CVSNYNLAGAKNIQYF.

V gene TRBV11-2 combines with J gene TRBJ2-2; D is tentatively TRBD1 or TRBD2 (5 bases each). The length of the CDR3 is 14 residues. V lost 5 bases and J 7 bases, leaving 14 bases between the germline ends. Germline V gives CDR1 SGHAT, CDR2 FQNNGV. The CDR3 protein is CASSLGTVGGELFF. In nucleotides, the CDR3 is TGTGCCAGCAGCCTCGGGACCGTCGGCGGGGAGCTGTTTTTT.

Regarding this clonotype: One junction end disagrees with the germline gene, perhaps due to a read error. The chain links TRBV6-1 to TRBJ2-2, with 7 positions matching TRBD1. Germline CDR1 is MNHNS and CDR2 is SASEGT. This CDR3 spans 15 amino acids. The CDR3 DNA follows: TGTGCCAGCGGTGAGCGACAGGGTAACACCGGGAAGCTGTTTTTT. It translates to CASGERQGNTGKLFF.

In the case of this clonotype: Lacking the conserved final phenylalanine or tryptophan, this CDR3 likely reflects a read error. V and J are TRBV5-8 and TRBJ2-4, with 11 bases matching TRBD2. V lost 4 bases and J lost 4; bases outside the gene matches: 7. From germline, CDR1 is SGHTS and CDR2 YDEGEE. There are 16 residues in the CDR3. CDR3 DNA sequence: TGTGCCAGCAGCCTGGGACTAGCGGACCCGAAAAACATTCAGTACTTA. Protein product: CASSLGLADPKNIQYL.

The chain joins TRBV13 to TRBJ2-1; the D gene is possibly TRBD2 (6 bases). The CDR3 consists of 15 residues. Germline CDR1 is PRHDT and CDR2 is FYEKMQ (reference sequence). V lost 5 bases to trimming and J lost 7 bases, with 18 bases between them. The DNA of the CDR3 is TGTGCCAGCAGCCGCCTGGGGCAGGGAGGTAATGAGCAGTTCTTC. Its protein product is CASSRLGQGGNEQFF. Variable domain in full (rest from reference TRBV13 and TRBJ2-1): AAGVIQSPRHLIKEKRETATLKCYPIPRHDTVYWYQQGPGQDPQFLISFYEKMQSDKGSIPDRFSAQQFSDYHSELNMSSLELGDSALYFCASSRLGQGGNEQFFGPGTRLTVL.

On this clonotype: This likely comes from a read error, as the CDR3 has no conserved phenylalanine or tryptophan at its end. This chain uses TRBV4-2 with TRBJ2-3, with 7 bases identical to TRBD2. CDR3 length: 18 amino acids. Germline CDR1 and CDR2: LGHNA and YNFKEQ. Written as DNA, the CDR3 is TGTGCTAGCAGCCAAGTGGCGCTTCTGGCGGGAGCGACAGATACGCAGTATTCT. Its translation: CASSQVALLAGATDTQYS.

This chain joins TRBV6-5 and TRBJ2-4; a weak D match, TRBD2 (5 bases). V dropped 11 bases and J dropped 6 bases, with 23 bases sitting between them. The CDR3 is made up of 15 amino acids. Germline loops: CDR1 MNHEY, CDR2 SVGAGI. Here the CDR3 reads CACGPRADEGNIQYF. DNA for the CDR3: TGTGCCTGCGGGCCCCGCGCGGACGAGGGAAACATTCAGTACTTC.

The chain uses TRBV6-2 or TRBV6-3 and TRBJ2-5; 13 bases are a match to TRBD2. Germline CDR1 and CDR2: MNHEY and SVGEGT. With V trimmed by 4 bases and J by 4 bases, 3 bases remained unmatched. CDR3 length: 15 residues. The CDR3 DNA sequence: TGTGCCAGCAGTTGGACTAGCGGGAGTGGAGAGACCCAGTACTTC. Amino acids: CASSWTSGSGETQYF.

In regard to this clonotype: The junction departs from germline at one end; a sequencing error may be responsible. CDR3 amino acids: CASTQRRAGGPGELFF. The DNA of the CDR3 is TGTGCTAGCACCCAACGACGAGCGGGAGGGCCCGGGGAGCTGTTTTTT. The chain employs TRBV6-2 or TRBV6-3 and TRBJ2-2; 10 bases map to TRBD2. The germline V gene encodes CDR1 MNHEY and CDR2 SVGEGT. The length of the CDR3 is 16 residues.

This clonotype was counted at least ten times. The CDR3 region is CASSIVASGQGGQYF. The CDR3 region has the DNA TGTGCCAGTAGTATCGTCGCTAGCGGACAGGGGGGCCAGTACTTC. The chain joins TRBV19 to TRBJ2-5; 10 bases are a match to TRBD1. CDR3 length equals 15 residues. The germline V gene encodes CDR1 LNHDA and CDR2 SQIVND (reference sequence). Trimming cost V 3 bases and J 10 bases; bases outside gene matches: 11. Supplemented by reference TRBV19 and TRBJ2-5, the full variable domain reads DGGITQSPKYLFRKEGQNVTLSCEQNLNHDAMYWYRQDPGQGLRLIYYSQIVNDFQKGDIAEGYSVSREKKESFPLTVTSAQKNPTAFYLCASSIVASGQGGQYFGPGTRLLVL.

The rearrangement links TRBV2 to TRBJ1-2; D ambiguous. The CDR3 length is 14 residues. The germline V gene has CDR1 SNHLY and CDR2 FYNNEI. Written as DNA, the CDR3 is TGTGTCAGTAGGAGACTGGTACTGGGGTTTGGCTACACCTTC. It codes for CVSRRLVLGFGYTF.

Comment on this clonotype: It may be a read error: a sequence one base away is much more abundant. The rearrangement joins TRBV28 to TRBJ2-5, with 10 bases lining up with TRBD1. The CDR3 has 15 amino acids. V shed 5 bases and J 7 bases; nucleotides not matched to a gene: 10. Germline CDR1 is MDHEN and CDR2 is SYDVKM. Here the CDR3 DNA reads TGTGCCAGCAGTCCCGGACAGGGGGAGAGAGGGACCCAGTACTTC. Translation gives CASSPGQGERGTQYF.

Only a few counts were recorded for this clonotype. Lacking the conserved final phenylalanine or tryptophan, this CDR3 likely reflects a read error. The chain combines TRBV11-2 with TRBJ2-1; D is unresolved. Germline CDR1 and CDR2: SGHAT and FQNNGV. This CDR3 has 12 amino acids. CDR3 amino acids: CASSPSHNEQFL. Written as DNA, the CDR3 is TGTGCTAGCAGTCCCTCCCACAATGAGCAGTTCTTG.

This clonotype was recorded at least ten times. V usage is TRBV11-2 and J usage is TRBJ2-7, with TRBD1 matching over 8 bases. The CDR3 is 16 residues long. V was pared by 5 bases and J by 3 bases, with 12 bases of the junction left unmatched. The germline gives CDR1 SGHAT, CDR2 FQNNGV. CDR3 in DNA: TGTGCCAGCAGCCCCCCCCGGACAGGGTACGTCTACGAGCAGTACTTC. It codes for CASSPPRTGYVYEQYF.

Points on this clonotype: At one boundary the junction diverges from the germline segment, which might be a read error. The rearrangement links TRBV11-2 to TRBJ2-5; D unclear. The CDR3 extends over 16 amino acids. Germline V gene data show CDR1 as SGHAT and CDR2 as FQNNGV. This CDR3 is CASRQAPGGGKETQYF. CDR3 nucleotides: TGTGCCAGCAGGCAAGCTCCTGGCGGTGGGAAAGAGACCCAGTATTTC.

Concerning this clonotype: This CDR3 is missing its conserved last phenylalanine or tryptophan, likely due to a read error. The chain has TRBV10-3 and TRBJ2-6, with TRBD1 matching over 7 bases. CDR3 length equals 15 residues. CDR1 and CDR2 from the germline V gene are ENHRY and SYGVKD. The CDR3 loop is CAISGTDSGVNVLTS. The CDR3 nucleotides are TGTGCCATCTCCGGGACAGACTCTGGGGTCAACGTCCTGACTTCC.

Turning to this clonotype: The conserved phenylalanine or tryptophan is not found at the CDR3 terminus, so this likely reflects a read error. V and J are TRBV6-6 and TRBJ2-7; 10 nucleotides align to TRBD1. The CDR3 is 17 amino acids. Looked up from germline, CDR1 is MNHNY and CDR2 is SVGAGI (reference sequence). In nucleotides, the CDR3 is TGTACCAGCAGTTACGGGAGAGGGACAGGGGACGCCTACGAGCAGTACTTG. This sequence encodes CTSSYGRGTGDAYEQYL.